The rows below give T cell receptor beta chains drawn from one sample of a study of OX40 agonist ivuxolimab in advanced cancers. Some clones are missing from TCRdb's copy, which holds only in-frame ones; the method was immunoSEQ multiplex PCR. Among around 19,000 clones listed, around 70% were seen once. Sequenced here: CD4+ or CD8+ T cells sorted from blood, sampled in a trial of the OX40 agonist ivuxolimab. These receptor sequences come from an adult with an advanced solid tumor such as melanoma, head and neck, liver or kidney cancer. The CDR3 runs from the conserved cysteine through the conserved F or W. Each record gives: J gene, V gene, CDR3 protein.

TRBJ2-1 TRBV9 CASSPRGGQRGDEQFF
TRBJ2-6 TRBV30 CAGQGVTGANVLTF
TRBJ2-7 TRBV13 CASSYRQAYEQYF
TRBJ1-4 TRBV2 CASSELRLGGQGEKLFF
TRBJ2-5 TRBV5-6 CASSLSPNGETQYF
TRBJ1-4 TRBV28 CASSSPRTDRTNEKLFF
TRBJ2-3 TRBV28 CASSLVPRLAGETDTQYF
TRBJ2-2 TRBV6-5 CASSYPNTGELFF
TRBJ1-1 TRBV5-6 CASSLTGDTEAFF
TRBJ1-1 TRBV19 CASSRKPTGYTEAFF
TRBJ2-5 TRBV25-1 CASSNQETQYF
TRBJ2-2 TRBV7-9 CASSFDRSQTNTGELFF
TRBJ2-7 TRBV27 CASSVTQGAYEQYF
TRBJ2-2 TRBV19 CASSINLAGVANTGELFF
TRBJ2-7 TRBV2 CASSDYGTYEQYF
TRBJ2-7 TRBV27 CASSSTGIEQYF
TRBJ2-7 TRBV7-9 CASSLLAGPYEQYF
TRBJ2-5 TRBV29-1 CSVKTQYF
TRBJ2-2 TRBV4-1 CASSQEVLAGGRGELFF
TRBJ1-6 TRBV2 CASSLQVYNSPLHF
TRBJ2-3 TRBV7-2 CASSLTPRGGGFTDTQYF
TRBJ2-7 TRBV21-1 CASIEVFLSEQYF
TRBJ1-5 TRBV30 CAWSDTANQPQHF
TRBJ1-3 TRBV9 CASSVDLTRDTIYF
TRBJ2-3 TRBV4-3 CASSRGGAGDTQYF
TRBJ2-1 TRBV27 CASSLGGSSYNEQFF